A selection of T cell receptor beta chains follows, all from one sample in a study of post-analysis software for immune sequencing data. One entry per CDR3 protein results from TCRdb running MiXCR on the PCR reads. The sample yields approximately 460,000 distinct CDR3 sequences, approximately 45% seen once. Sequencing was done on a sample of blood. These receptors were collected from a girl aged 10 to 17 with multiple sclerosis. Each CDR3 is given with its conserved first and last residue. The size entry is marked missing in some rows and otherwise reads once, few, many or a size class.

abundance	v_gene	CDR3aa
.	TRBV20-1	CSVYQNSGRTDTQYF
.	TRBV24-1	CATSDLGQGLDNEQFF
.	TRBV5-1	CASSSVTGAATSHEKLFF
few	TRBV20-1	CSARGPTRGADTQYF
.	TRBV18	CASSPPLAGGKNEQFF
few	TRBV9	CASSVGPGVDREQYF
.	TRBV20-1	CSALPGTTHNEQFF
few	TRBV21-1	CASSSRQGSYEQYF
few	TRBV29-1	CSVRDRGSYEQYF
.	TRBV7-2	CASSLVATGGDTQYF
.	TRBV7-2	CASSLASRTDSYEQYF
.	TRBV24-1	CATSDSLAGQFF
.	TRBV30	CAWSVASGDEQFF
.	TRBV6-2/TRBV6-3	CASSYPSGGTTSTDTQYF
few	TRBV5-1	CASSLEAQGSNEQYF
.	TRBV4-1	CASSRPPGTLMNTEAFF
few	TRBV4-1	CASSQDPVSYEQYF
few	TRBV20-1	CSGTGTGSSGANVLTF
few	TRBV4-1	CASRKTPVEGSGANVLTF
.	TRBV6-2/TRBV6-3	CANPMRYSGHGEQFF
few	TRBV29-1	CSVGFRDYSYEQYF
.	TRBV7-6	CASSLEQGNTYEQYF